Listed below are T cell receptor beta chains from one sample, sequenced in a study of memory CD4+ T cells and cytomegalovirus serostatus. Sequencing was performed with immunoSEQ multiplex PCR; in TCRdb, only in-frame clones are kept and a portion is missing. The data show 25,000 to 30,000 clones, with over 70% seen just once and over 0.6% held by the top ten. Sequencing was done on a sample of memory CD4+ T cells from blood. These TCRs come from an adult in good health and CMV-seronegative. CDR3s include the opening cysteine and the closing phenylalanine or tryptophan. Size is omitted from some rows. Given values are once, few, many or a class for expanded clones.

once	TRBJ2-1	TRBV28	12	CASSLTGDEQFF
.	TRBJ1-1	TRBV29-1	13	CSVRTGTNTEAFF
.	TRBJ1-2	TRBV6-6	13	CASSSTGYYGYTF
.	TRBJ1-5	TRBV5-5	15	CASSPFEAFNQPQHF
.	TRBJ2-7	TRBV11-3	14	CASGRGGNPHEQYF
once	TRBJ1-2	TRBV11-3	14	CASSQNPGSYGYTF
few	TRBJ1-6	TRBV28	15	CATAVRTGGGSPLHF
.	TRBJ2-2	TRBV5-1	16	CASSLRGAVNTGELFF
.	TRBJ2-3	TRBV28	13	CASSPGGTDTQYF
.	TRBJ2-5	TRBV2	12	CASSWAKETQYF
.	TRBJ2-3	TRBV4-1	17	CASSQVDMGLPTDTQYF
.	TRBJ1-3	TRBV9	12	CASSGSLNTIYF